This T cell receptor beta chain was obtained from a study of T-cell memory formation after mild COVID-19 (dated by TCRdb to the early 2020s). The study in broad terms: TCR sequence clusters from the two donors were largely donor specific. T-cell clones expanding and contracting after mild COVID-19 in two donors were tracked by longitudinal TCRalpha and TCRbeta repertoire sequencing. The cohort comprised two young, previously healthy adult volunteers, one female and one male. Results and caveats for the whole study, not just this receptor: Contracting CD4+ clones appeared mostly in the CM and EM memory subsets, whereas CD8+ clones were enriched in EMRA. The second-wave clones that peaked on day 37 were not confirmed to be SARS-CoV-2 specific. The study covered only a couple of mild cases, and larger cohorts including severe cases with pre-infection samples were considered necessary. Balanced CD4/CD8 phenotypes were observed for clones contracting from day 15 to 85, whereas a bias towards CD4+ was observed for a second wave of clones expanding from day 15 to 37. Some responding clones were detected in pre-infection memory, suggesting pre-existing cross-reactive memory T cells joined the SARS-CoV-2 response.

Sequenced using an Illumina NovaSeq 6000. TCRalpha and TCRbeta cDNA libraries were built by 5'RACE with constant-segment primers, adding sample barcodes and unique molecular identifiers. RNA was extracted from every sample with Trizol reagent. Amplification of the libraries took two PCR steps, and the second step added a second sample barcode plus Illumina TruSeq adapters. The libraries were sequenced on an Illumina NovaSeq using 2 x 150 bp paired-end reads. The paper's data handling went like this. Demultiplexing of reads and collapsing into UMI-guided consensus sequences were performed with migec v1.2.7. Using mixcr v2.1.11, UMI consensuses were aligned to TRA and TRB V and J templates and then assembled into clonotypes. Clonotypes were classified as expanded or contracted when called significant by both edgeR and NoisET, with noise models trained on biological replicates. For edgeR calls, a false discovery rate-adjusted p below 0.01 and a log2 fold-change threshold of 1 were applied. As an exploratory analysis of dynamics, max-normalized trajectories of the 1000 most abundant clonotypes were examined with PCA combined with hierarchical clustering. Each responding clone was given a CD4 or CD8 phenotype based on the CD4+ and CD8+ repertoires, which had been sequenced separately. TCRdb reworked the public reads: Q25 trimming with fastp, MiXCR clone assembly, productive beta chains retained. Every distinct CDR3 protein forms one entry, paired with its most common genes and DNA. TCRdb, not the authors, supplied the V and J calls. The sample data list fewer than 500,000 distinct CDR3 sequences, and 25% of these were observed just once. Around 13% of the sample goes to the ten largest clones.

With regard to this clonotype: Its antigen specificity is not known. No per-base quality is available; no much larger clone lies one base away.

Ficoll-Paque density gradient centrifugation was used to isolate PBMCs. The CDR3 holds 14 amino acids from the cysteine to the phenylalanine. CDR3 DNA only is kept here, 42 bases in frame from base 1. Via the germline V gene, CDR1 is SNHLY and CDR2 FYNNEI. V gives up 6 bases and J gives up 4 bases, and the segment between their germline ends measures 15 bases. The rearranged segments are TRBV2 and TRBJ1-1; the D gene remains uncertain. The sequenced sample consisted of PBMCs or a T cell subset sorted from them (not recorded which). This TCR derives from an adult woman who had mild COVID-19 (a few samples of this study predate the infection). The sample titles of this study are shuffled in the database, so cell type and time point are left out; the donor was told from shared clones. The CDR3 protein sequence reads: CASSVRGSSTEAFF. Read as DNA, the sequence is TGTGCCAGCAGCGTTCGAGGAAGCAGCACTGAAGCTTTCTTT.